This note documents a single T cell receptor (beta chain) sequence. These data belong to a study of blood T cell repertoires in COVID-19. Study context: T cells, B-cell-depleted T cells, or PBMCs supplied cDNA or gDNA.

Among Cohort 3 donors, those recovered had two negative PCRs, clearance, or symptom resolution. How the authors handled the data: Quantification of nucleated cells was approximated via reference gene primer amplification. Assay used: immunoSEQ multiplex PCR; TCRdb lists only in-frame clones, some missing. V and J calls plus clone size are reproduced from that table; the DNA served to infer D and trimming. The repertoire has approximately 480,000 clones, 87% of them found once; the top ten carry under 0.75%. Sequencing was carried out using PBMCs or T cells enriched from blood (not recorded which). This sequence was found in a woman aged 18-35 years who had recovered from COVID-19.

The CDR3 loop reads CAITQGNTIYF. DNA for the CDR3: TGTGCCATCACACAGGGGAACACCATATATTTT. The V call is TRBV2, the J call TRBJ1-3; 7 nucleotides match TRBD1. Trimming cost V 10 bases and J 7 bases; bases outside gene matches: 4. Germline CDR1 SNHLY, CDR2 FYNNEI. The CDR3 runs 11 residues. Looking up the rest from reference TRBV2 and TRBJ1-3 gives the full variable domain: EPEVTQTPSHQVTQMGQEVILRCVPISNHLYFYWYRQILGQKVEFLVSFYNNEISEKSEIFDDQFSVERPDGSNFTLKIRSTKLEDSAMYFCAITQGNTIYFGEGSWLTVV.